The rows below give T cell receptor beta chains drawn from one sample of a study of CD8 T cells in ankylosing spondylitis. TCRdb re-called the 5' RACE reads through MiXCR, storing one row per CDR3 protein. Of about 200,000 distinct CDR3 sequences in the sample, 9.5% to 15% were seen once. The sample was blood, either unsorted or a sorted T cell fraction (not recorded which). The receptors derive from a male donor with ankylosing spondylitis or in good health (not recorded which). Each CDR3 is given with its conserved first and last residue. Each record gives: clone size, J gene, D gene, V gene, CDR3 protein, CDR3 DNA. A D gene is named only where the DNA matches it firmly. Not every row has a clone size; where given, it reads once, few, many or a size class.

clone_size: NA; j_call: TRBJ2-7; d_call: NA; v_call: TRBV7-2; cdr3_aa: CASSLDQFYGQYF; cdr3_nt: TGTGCCAGCAGCTTAGACCAGTTCTACGGGCAGTACTTC
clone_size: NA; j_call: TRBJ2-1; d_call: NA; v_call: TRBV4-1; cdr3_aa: CASSQVRDRDEQFF; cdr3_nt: TGCGCCAGCAGCCAGGTCAGGGATAGGGATGAGCAGTTCTTC
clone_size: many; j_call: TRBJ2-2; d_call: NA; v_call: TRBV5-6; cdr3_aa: CASFGQNPRELFF; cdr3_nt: TGTGCCAGCTTTGGACAGAACCCAAGGGAGCTGTTTTTT
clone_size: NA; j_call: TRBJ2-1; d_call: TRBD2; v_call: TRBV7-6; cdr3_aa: CASSIGGAGGPTEQFF; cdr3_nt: TGTGCCAGCTCAATAGGAGGAGCGGGAGGGCCGACTGAGCAGTTCTTC
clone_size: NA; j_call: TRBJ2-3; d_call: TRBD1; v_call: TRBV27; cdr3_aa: CASSFSQTGATDTQYF; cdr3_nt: TGTGCCAGCAGTTTCTCCCAGACAGGGGCCACAGATACGCAGTATTTT
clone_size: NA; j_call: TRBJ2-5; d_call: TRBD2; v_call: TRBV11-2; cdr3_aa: CASSLLSGGQETQYF; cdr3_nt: TGTGCCAGCAGCCTCCTCAGCGGGGGCCAAGAGACCCAGTACTTC
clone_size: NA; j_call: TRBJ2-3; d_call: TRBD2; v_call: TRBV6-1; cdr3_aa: CASSGRGTSGRRGGTDTQYF; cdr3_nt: TGTGCCAGCAGTGGCCGCGGGACTAGCGGAAGGAGGGGAGGCACAGATACGCAGTATTTT
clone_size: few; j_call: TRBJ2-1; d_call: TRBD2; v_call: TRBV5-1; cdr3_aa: CASSPGTSGGASYNEQFF; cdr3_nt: TGCGCCAGCAGCCCAGGGACTAGCGGGGGCGCCTCCTACAATGAGCAGTTCTTC
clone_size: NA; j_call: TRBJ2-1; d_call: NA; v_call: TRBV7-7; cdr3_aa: CASSLGKNDEQFF; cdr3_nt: TGTGCCAGCAGCTTAGGGAAGAACGATGAGCAGTTCTTC
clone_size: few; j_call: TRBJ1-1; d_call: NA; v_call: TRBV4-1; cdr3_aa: CASSQEGRGGTEAFF; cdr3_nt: TGCGCCAGCAGCCAAGAAGGCCGGGGAGGGACTGAAGCTTTCTTT
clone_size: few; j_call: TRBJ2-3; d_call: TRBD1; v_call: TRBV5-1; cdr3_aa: CASSFGQGEHTQYF; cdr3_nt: TGCGCCAGCAGCTTTGGACAGGGGGAACATACGCAGTATTTT
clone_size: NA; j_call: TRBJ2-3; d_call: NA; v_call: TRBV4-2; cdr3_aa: CASSQDVGGLRSTDTQYF; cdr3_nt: TGTGCCAGCAGCCAAGATGTCGGGGGCCTTCGTAGCACAGATACGCAGTATTTT
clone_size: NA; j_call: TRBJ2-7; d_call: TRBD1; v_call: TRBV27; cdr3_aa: CASSLGIPGGNYEQYF; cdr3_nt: TGTGCCAGCAGTTTAGGGATACCAGGGGGTAACTACGAGCAGTACTTC
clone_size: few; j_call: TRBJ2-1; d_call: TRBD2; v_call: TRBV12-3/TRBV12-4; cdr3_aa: CASSFTSGYNEQFF; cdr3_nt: TGTGCCAGCAGTTTCACTAGCGGGTACAATGAGCAGTTCTTC
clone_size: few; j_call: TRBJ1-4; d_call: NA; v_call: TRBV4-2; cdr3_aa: CASSPLIATNEKLFF; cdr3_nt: TGTGCCAGCAGCCCTTTAATTGCAACTAATGAAAAACTGTTTTTT
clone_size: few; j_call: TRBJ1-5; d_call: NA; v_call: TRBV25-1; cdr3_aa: CASSAGPGGPQHF; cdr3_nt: TGTGCCAGTTCTGCCGGGCCAGGAGGGCCCCAGCATTTT
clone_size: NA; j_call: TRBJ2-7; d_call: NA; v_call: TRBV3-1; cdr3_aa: CASSQLYEQYF; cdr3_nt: TGTGCCAGCAGCCAACTGTACGAGCAGTACTTC
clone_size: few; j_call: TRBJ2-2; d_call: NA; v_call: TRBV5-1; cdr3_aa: CASSFTGPTGELFF; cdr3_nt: TGCGCCAGCAGCTTCACAGGGCCCACCGGGGAGCTGTTTTTT
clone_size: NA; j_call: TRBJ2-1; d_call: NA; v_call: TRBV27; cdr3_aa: CASSPGHAPYNEQFF; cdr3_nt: TGTGCCAGCAGCCCGGGACACGCGCCCTACAATGAGCAGTTCTTC
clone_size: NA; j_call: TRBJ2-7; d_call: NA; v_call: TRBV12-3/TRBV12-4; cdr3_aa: CASSPNDLRRYF; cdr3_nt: TGTGCCAGCAGTCCCAATGACCTAAGGAGGTACTTC
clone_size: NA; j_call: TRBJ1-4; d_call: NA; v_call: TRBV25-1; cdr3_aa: CASSDGNEKLFF; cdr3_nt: TGTGCCAGCAGTGATGGTAATGAAAAACTGTTTTTT
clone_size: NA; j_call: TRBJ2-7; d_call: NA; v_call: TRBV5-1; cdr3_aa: CASSLGLGVTYEQYF; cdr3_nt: TGCGCCAGCAGCTTGGGTTTGGGGGTCACCTACGAGCAGTACTTC
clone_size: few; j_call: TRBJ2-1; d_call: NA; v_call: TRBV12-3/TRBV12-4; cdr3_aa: CASRPRPLGLLYNEQFF; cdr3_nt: TGTGCCAGCAGACCTCGTCCCCTTGGACTGCTCTACAATGAGCAGTTCTTC
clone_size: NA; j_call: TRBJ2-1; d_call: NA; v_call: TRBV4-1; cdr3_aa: CASSQDDGALSENEQFF; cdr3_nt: TGCGCCAGCAGCCAAGATGACGGCGCCCTGTCGGAAAATGAGCAGTTCTTC
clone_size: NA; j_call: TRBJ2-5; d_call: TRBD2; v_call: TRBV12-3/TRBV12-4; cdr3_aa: CASSLNSGGASETQYF; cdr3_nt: TGTGCCAGCAGTTTGAATAGCGGGGGGGCTTCGGAGACCCAGTACTTC
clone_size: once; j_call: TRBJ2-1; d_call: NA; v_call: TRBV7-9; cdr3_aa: CASSLGDRNEQFF; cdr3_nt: TGTGCCAGCAGCCTTGGGGATCGGAATGAGCAGTTCTTC
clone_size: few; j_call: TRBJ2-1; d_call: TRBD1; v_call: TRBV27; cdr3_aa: CASSSGTGGFNEQFF; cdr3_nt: TGTGCCAGCAGCTCCGGGACAGGGGGTTTCAATGAGCAGTTCTTC
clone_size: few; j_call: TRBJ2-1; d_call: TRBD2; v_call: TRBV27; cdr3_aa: CASSTLLAGIYNEQFF; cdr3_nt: TGTGCCAGCAGTACCCTACTAGCGGGGATATACAATGAGCAGTTCTTC
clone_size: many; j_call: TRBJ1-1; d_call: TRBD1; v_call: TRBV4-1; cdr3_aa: CASSPLGQGNTEAFF; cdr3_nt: TGCGCCAGCAGCCCACTAGGACAGGGGAACACTGAAGCTTTCTTT
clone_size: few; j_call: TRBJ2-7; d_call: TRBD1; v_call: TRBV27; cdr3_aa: CASSLSDRGMHEQYF; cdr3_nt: TGTGCCAGCAGTCTCTCAGACAGGGGGATGCACGAGCAGTACTTC
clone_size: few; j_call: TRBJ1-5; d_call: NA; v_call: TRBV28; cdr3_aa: CASSQPTESNQPQHF; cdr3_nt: TGTGCCAGCAGTCAACCGACGGAAAGCAATCAGCCCCAGCATTTT
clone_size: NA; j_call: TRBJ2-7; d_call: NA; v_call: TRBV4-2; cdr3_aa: CASTPKSRTGTYEQYF; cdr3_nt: TGTGCCAGCACCCCCAAGTCCCGGACCGGGACCTACGAGCAGTACTTC
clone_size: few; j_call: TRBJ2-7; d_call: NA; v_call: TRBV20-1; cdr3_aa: CSARPQGSYEQYF; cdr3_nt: TGCAGTGCTAGACCCCAGGGGTCCTACGAGCAGTACTTC
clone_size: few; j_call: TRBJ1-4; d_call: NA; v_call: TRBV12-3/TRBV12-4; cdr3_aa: CASTAGNPDEKLFF; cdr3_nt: TGTGCCAGCACTGCAGGGAACCCAGATGAAAAACTGTTTTTT
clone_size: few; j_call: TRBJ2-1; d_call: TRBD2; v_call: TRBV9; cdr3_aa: CASSDGTTEQFF; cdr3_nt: TGTGCCAGCAGCGACGGGACTACGGAGCAGTTCTTC
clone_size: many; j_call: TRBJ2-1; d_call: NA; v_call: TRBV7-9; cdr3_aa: CASSLTRGEQFF; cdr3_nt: TGTGCCAGCAGCCTCACCAGGGGTGAGCAGTTCTTC
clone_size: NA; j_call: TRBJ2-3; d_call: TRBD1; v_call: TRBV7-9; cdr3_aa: CASSPGTGRGDTQYF; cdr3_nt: TGTGCCAGCAGCCCAGGGACAGGGCGAGGAGATACGCAGTATTTT
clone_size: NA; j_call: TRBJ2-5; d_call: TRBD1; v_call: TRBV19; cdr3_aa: CASSASDRASGETQYF; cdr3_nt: TGTGCCAGTAGTGCATCGGACAGGGCCTCGGGGGAGACCCAGTACTTC
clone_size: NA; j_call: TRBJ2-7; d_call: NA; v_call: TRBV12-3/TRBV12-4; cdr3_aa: CASSFSGAHEQYF; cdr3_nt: TGTGCCAGCAGTTTTTCGGGGGCCCACGAGCAGTACTTC
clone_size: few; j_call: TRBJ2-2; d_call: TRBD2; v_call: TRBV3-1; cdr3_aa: CASSRGTRGKTGELFF; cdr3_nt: TGTGCCAGCAGCCGGGGGACTAGAGGGAAAACCGGGGAGCTGTTTTTT
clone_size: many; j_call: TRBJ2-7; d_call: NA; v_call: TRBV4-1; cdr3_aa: CASSQVGVYEQYF; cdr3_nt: TGCGCCAGCAGCCAAGTAGGGGTATACGAGCAGTACTTC
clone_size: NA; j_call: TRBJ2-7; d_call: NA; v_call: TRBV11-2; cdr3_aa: CASSLMSGVDFREQYF; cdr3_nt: TGTGCCAGCAGCTTAATGTCAGGGGTGGACTTTCGGGAGCAGTACTTC
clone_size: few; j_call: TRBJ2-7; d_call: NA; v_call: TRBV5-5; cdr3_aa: CASSLDSGIPYEQYF; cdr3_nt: TGTGCCAGCAGCCTGGACTCGGGCATACCCTACGAGCAGTACTTC
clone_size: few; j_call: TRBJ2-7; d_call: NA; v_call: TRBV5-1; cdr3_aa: CASREDLAPNYEQYF; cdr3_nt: TGCGCCAGCAGAGAAGACTTAGCGCCGAATTACGAGCAGTACTTC
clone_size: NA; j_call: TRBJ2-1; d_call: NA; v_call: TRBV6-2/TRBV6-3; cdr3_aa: CASTANYNEQFF; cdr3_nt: TGTGCCAGCACCGCAAACTACAATGAGCAGTTCTTC
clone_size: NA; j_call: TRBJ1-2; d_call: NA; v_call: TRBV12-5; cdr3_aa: CASGFTGPDYGYTF; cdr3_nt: TGTGCTAGTGGTTTTACGGGGCCAGACTATGGCTACACCTTC
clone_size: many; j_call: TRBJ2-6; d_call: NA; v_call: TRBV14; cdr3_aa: CASSPRSGANVLTF; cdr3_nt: TGTGCCAGCAGCCCTCGCTCTGGGGCCAACGTCCTGACTTTC
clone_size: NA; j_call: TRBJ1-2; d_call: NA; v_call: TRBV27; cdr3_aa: CASSPRGERGYTF; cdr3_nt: TGTGCCAGCAGTCCCAGGGGAGAGCGTGGCTACACCTTC
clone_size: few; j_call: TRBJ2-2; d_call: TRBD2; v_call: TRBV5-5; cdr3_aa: CASSSGLAGGNTGELFF; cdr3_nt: TGTGCCAGCAGCTCCGGACTAGCGGGAGGGAACACCGGGGAGCTGTTTTTT
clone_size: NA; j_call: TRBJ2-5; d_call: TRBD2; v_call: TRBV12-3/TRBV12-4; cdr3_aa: CASRGTSGRGGETQYF; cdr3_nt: TGTGCCAGCAGGGGGACTAGCGGGAGAGGAGGAGAGACCCAGTACTTC
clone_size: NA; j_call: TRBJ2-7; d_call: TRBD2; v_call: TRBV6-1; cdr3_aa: CASSPPQGPTSGAIYEQYF; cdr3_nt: TGTGCCAGCAGTCCTCCCCAGGGCCCGACTAGCGGGGCGATCTACGAGCAGTACTTC
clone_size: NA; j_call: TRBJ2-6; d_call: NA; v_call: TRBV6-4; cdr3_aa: CASSDSMASGANVLTF; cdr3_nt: TGTGCCAGCAGTGACTCGATGGCCTCTGGGGCCAACGTCCTGACTTTC
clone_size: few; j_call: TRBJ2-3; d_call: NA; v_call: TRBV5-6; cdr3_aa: CASSFGRGRLARTDTQYF; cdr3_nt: TGTGCCAGCAGCTTCGGCAGGGGGCGACTAGCTAGGACAGATACGCAGTATTTT
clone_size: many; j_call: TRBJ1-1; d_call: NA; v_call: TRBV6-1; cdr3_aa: CASSEAPTGGTEAFF; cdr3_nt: TGTGCCAGCAGTGAAGCTCCTACTGGGGGCACTGAAGCTTTCTTT